A selection of T cell receptor beta chains follows, all from one sample in a study of cytomegalovirus exposure and HLA in healthy donors. Generated by immunoSEQ multiplex PCR, the TCRdb table keeps only in-frame clones and is missing some. The data show tens of thousands of clones, and the top ten clones hold approximately 15%. The specimen sequenced was PBMCs. These receptors were taken from a male donor in good health and CMV-seropositive. Each CDR3 is given with its conserved first and last residue. Each record gives: J gene, V gene, D gene, CDR3 protein, CDR3 DNA. D genes are given only for firm matches.

TRBJ2-4	TRBV6-5	-	CASSYEGGGKNIQYF	TGTGCCAGCAGTTACGAGGGGGGGGGTAAAAACATTCAGTACTTC
TRBJ2-3	TRBV6-4	TRBD1	CASSQDGTGGTDTQYF	TGTGCCAGCAGTCAAGATGGGACAGGGGGCACAGATACGCAGTATTTT
TRBJ2-3	TRBV6-6	-	CASSSPGGADTQYF	TGTGCCAGCAGTTCCCCGGGGGGCGCGGATACGCAGTATTTT
TRBJ2-5	TRBV5-1	TRBD2	CASSRGSGGTLGTQYF	TGCGCCAGCAGCCGAGGGAGCGGGGGGACCCTGGGGACCCAGTACTTC
TRBJ2-3	TRBV5-1	TRBD1	CASSPGQVRQYF	TGCGCCAGCAGCCCCGGACAGGTTCGACAGTATTTT
TRBJ1-5	TRBV18	-	CASSLVRQFNQPQHF	TGTGCCAGCTCACTCGTCCGACAGTTCAATCAGCCCCAGCATTTT
TRBJ1-1	TRBV30	-	CAWSVGGNTEAFF	TGTGCCTGGAGTGTAGGAGGGAACACTGAAGCTTTCTTT
TRBJ2-3	TRBV4-2	TRBD2	CASSQGREGTDTQYF	TGTGCCAGCAGCCAAGGACGGGAGGGCACAGATACGCAGTATTTT
TRBJ1-5	TRBV6-5	-	CASSYGGPNQPQHF	TGTGCCAGCAGTTACGGAGGCCCCAATCAGCCCCAGCATTTT
TRBJ1-1	TRBV25-1	TRBD1	CASSAQGFWNTEAFF	TGTGCCAGCAGTGCACAGGGGTTCTGGAACACTGAAGCTTTCTTT
TRBJ1-2	TRBV5-1	-	CASSPADRVYGYTF	TGCGCCAGCAGCCCGGCGGACAGAGTCTATGGCTACACCTTC
TRBJ2-3	TRBV19	TRBD2	CASSTGLAGATDTQYF	TGTGCCAGTAGTACGGGACTAGCGGGAGCCACAGATACGCAGTATTTT
TRBJ1-1	TRBV29-1	-	CSVEDSGFRVTEAFF	TGCAGCGTTGAAGATTCCGGGTTTCGGGTCACTGAAGCTTTCTTT
TRBJ1-2	TRBV2	-	CASANAANYGYTF	TGTGCCTCAGCCAACGCGGCTAACTATGGCTACACCTTC
TRBJ1-2	TRBV30	-	CAWSVQFDGYTF	TGTGCCTGGAGTGTACAGTTCGATGGCTACACCTTC
TRBJ1-3	TRBV30	TRBD1	CAWSTGQGRANTIYF	TGTGCCTGGAGTACTGGACAGGGGAGAGCCAACACCATATATTTT
TRBJ1-5	TRBV5-8	TRBD1	CASSPGTDLDQPQHF	TGTGCCAGCAGCCCCGGGACAGACTTAGATCAGCCCCAGCATTTT
TRBJ2-2	TRBV6-1	-	CASSEAGGRRSGELFF	TGTGCCAGCAGTGAAGCGGGGGGGCGCCGTTCCGGGGAGCTGTTTTTT
TRBJ1-6	TRBV6-1	-	CASSELSDSSNSPLHF	TGTGCCAGCAGTGAACTTTCGGACAGCAGTAATTCACCCCTCCACTTT
TRBJ2-5	TRBV18	-	CASSPLQGGETQYF	TGTGCCAGCTCACCTTTACAGGGTGGGGAGACCCAGTACTTC
TRBJ1-4	TRBV28	-	CASSLHSRNEKLFF	TGTGCCAGCAGTTTACACAGCCGAAATGAAAAACTGTTTTTT
TRBJ1-5	TRBV4-1	-	CASSQDAGEGQPQHF	TGCGCCAGCAGCCAAGATGCAGGGGAAGGTCAGCCCCAGCATTTT
TRBJ1-1	TRBV4-1	-	CASTKVQGTEAFF	TGCGCCAGCACAAAAGTCCAGGGTACTGAAGCTTTCTTT
TRBJ2-5	TRBV15	-	CATSRGAEEENQYF	TGTGCCACCAGCAGAGGGGCGGAGGAAGAGAACCAGTACTTC
TRBJ2-5	TRBV5-1	-	CASSSTGSQETQYF	TGCGCCAGCAGCTCGACAGGTTCCCAAGAGACCCAGTACTTC
TRBJ1-2	TRBV5-8	-	CASSFSQYGYTF	TGTGCCAGCAGCTTCTCTCAGTATGGCTACACCTTC
TRBJ2-7	TRBV27	TRBD1	CASSPRTNRGSYEQYF	TGTGCCAGCAGTCCCCGGACTAACAGGGGGTCCTACGAGCAGTACTTC
TRBJ2-7	TRBV7-8	TRBD2	CASSLWSGGAYEQYF	TGTGCCAGCAGCTTATGGAGCGGGGGTGCCTACGAGCAGTACTTC
TRBJ2-2	TRBV4-2	TRBD2	CASSRGLAGGPDTGELFF	TGTGCCAGCAGCCGAGGACTAGCGGGAGGGCCTGACACCGGGGAGCTGTTTTTT
TRBJ1-1	TRBV27	-	CASSFAAGDTEAFF	TGTGCCAGCAGTTTCGCTGCAGGGGACACTGAAGCTTTCTTT
TRBJ2-7	TRBV2	TRBD1	CASTGQGGLYEQYF	TGTGCCAGCACTGGACAGGGTGGCCTGTACGAGCAGTACTTC
TRBJ1-1	TRBV29-1	TRBD1	CSASQGSTEAFF	TGCAGCGCCTCACAGGGGAGCACTGAAGCTTTCTTT
TRBJ1-2	TRBV7-2	TRBD1	CASSSRDRETGYTF	TGTGCCAGCAGCTCCCGGGACAGGGAAACTGGCTACACCTTC
TRBJ1-1	TRBV6-5	TRBD1	CASRPGPRGTEAFF	TGTGCCAGCAGACCCGGGCCCAGGGGGACTGAAGCTTTCTTT
TRBJ2-7	TRBV5-1	TRBD1	CASSEDRNSYEQYF	TGCGCCAGCAGCGAGGACAGGAACTCCTACGAGCAGTACTTC
TRBJ2-1	TRBV11-2	TRBD2	CASSLQTPGLAGPSEQFF	TGTGCCAGCAGCTTACAGACTCCGGGACTAGCGGGCCCCAGTGAGCAGTTCTTC
TRBJ2-5	TRBV13	-	CASSLGQQETQYF	TGTGCCAGCAGCCTCGGACAGCAAGAGACCCAGTACTTC
TRBJ1-5	TRBV27	-	CASAPGGGEQPQHF	TGTGCCAGCGCCCCGGGCGGGGGAGAGCAGCCCCAGCATTTT
TRBJ1-2	TRBV29-1	-	CSVVGDWDSVNYGYTF	TGCAGCGTTGTGGGGGACTGGGATTCAGTTAACTATGGCTACACCTTC
TRBJ2-1	TRBV4-2	TRBD2	CASSQQLAGEGGEQFF	TGTGCCAGCAGCCAACAACTAGCGGGAGAGGGTGGTGAGCAGTTCTTC
TRBJ2-7	TRBV4-1	TRBD2	CASSLGLADYYEQYF	TGCGCCAGCAGCCTAGGACTAGCGGATTACTACGAGCAGTACTTC
TRBJ2-3	TRBV29-1	-	CSARFLTSTDTQYF	TGCAGCGCCAGGTTTCTTACTAGCACAGATACGCAGTATTTT
TRBJ1-2	TRBV19	-	CASTQLGKGYTF	TGTGCCAGTACCCAACTCGGGAAGGGCTACACCTTC
TRBJ2-3	TRBV6-1	TRBD2	CASSELAGGPDTQYF	TGTGCCAGCAGTGAACTAGCGGGGGGGCCAGATACGCAGTATTTT
TRBJ2-7	TRBV11-2	TRBD1	CASSPRDSQYEQYF	TGTGCCAGCAGCCCCCGGGACAGTCAATACGAGCAGTACTTC
TRBJ1-2	TRBV28	TRBD1	CASSLTGGGMDGYTF	TGTGCCAGCAGTCTTACAGGGGGCGGTATGGATGGCTACACCTTC
TRBJ1-5	TRBV10-3	TRBD1	CATTGGRDNQPQHF	TGTGCCACGACAGGGGGAAGGGATAATCAGCCCCAGCATTTT
TRBJ1-5	TRBV5-6	TRBD1	CASSQGTGNQPQHF	TGTGCCAGCAGCCAAGGGACAGGTAATCAGCCCCAGCATTTT